This T cell receptor (beta chain) stems from a study of blood T cell repertoires in COVID-19. As for the study in general: The study drew acute and convalescent COVID-19 samples from the United States, Italy and Spain.

J was trimmed by 0 bases and V by 2 bases; bases with no gene match: 4. Germline CDR1 is SGHDN and CDR2 is FVKESK. There are 18 residues in the CDR3. Methods used by the authors: Amplification of reference gene primers provided the estimated nucleated cell counts. Clones were sequenced by immunoSEQ multiplex PCR, and TCRdb holds only the in-frame ones, with some missing. V and J calls and clone size follow that table, whereas D and trimming were derived from the DNA. Of 150,000 to 200,000 clones in the sample, approximately 84% were seen once. The chain is built from TRBV14 and TRBJ2-1; 13 bases are shared with TRBD2. Source material: peripheral blood. This receptor was taken from a woman older than 75 with acute or convalescent COVID-19. In DNA form, the CDR3 reads TGTGCCAGCAGCCAAACTAGCGGGAGGGGTAACTCCTACAATGAGCAGTTCTTC. Protein: CASSQTSGRGNSYNEQFF.